What follows are 29 T cell receptor beta chains derived from one specimen sequenced in a study of blood T cells in healthy people across ages. Primers used in a second PCR of about 7 to 12 cycles were a sample-barcoded 5' primer and a J-beta primer mix. TCRdb processed the 5' RACE reads anew with MiXCR; each CDR3 protein has one entry. The sample records hundreds of thousands of distinct CDR3 sequences, around 49% being singletons. The sample consisted of blood. The receptors were gathered from a woman aged 60-75 years in good health.

Concerning this clonotype: Relative to the germline gene, one junction end is altered; a read error may explain this. The J gene is TRBJ2-1, the V gene TRBV20-1; 10 bases line up with TRBD2. Germline-derived CDR1 and CDR2 are DFQATT and SNEGSKA (reference sequence). The CDR3 loop spans 14 amino acids. In nucleotides, the CDR3 is TGCAGTGCCAGAGGACTAGCGGATAGGTACGAGCAGTTCTTC. Protein product: CSARGLADRYEQFF.

V usage is TRBV20-1 and J usage is TRBJ1-1, with D hard to call. With 6 bases removed from V and 3 bases from J, the gap between germline ends came to 17 bases. Germline CDR1 DFQATT, CDR2 SNEGSKA (reference sequence). The CDR3 runs 14 residues. In nucleotides, the CDR3 is TGCAGTGCACGGGAAGGGCGAGGTTACACTGAAGCTTTCTTT. Translation gives CSAREGRGYTEAFF.

The rearrangement joins TRBV7-9 to TRBJ2-7, with 9 bases aligning to TRBD2. The CDR3 contains 14 residues. The germline gives CDR1 SEHNR, CDR2 FQNEAQ (reference sequence). Unmatched junction bases numbered 6, after V lost 4 bases and J lost 5 bases. CDR3 loop: CASSSAGGTHEQYF. In DNA, the CDR3 is TGTGCCAGCAGCTCAGCGGGAGGTACCCACGAGCAGTACTTC.

This clonotype has at least ten counts. The chain couples TRBV7-3 to TRBJ2-1; 7 nucleotides match TRBD1. Germline values: CDR1 SGHTA, CDR2 FQGTGA. V gave up 0 bases and J gave up 4 bases; unmatched junction bases: 3. The CDR3 sequence is 15 residues long. CDR3 region: CASSLTGGSYNEQFF. The CDR3 DNA follows: TGTGCCAGCAGCTTAACAGGGGGCTCTTACAATGAGCAGTTCTTC.

This clonotype was seen ten or more times. The genes are TRBV20-1 and TRBJ2-1; D is possibly TRBD1 or TRBD2 (5 bases each). This CDR3 region has 14 residues. CDR1 and CDR2 from the germline V gene are DFQATT and SNEGSKA (reference sequence). Trimming pared 1 base from V and 2 bases from J, leaving 9 bases between. The CDR3 nucleotides read TGCAGTGCTAGAGGGGGGACGACCTACAATGAGCAGTTCTTC. It yields the protein CSARGGTTYNEQFF.

This clonotype has only a few counts. The chain has TRBV20-1 and TRBJ1-2; D remains ambiguous. Germline values: CDR1 DFQATT, CDR2 SNEGSKA (reference sequence). The CDR3 is 15 amino acids. V shed 4 bases and J shed 3 bases, with 18 bases lying between them. This CDR3 reads CSAKLRTYAHYGYTF. CDR3 coding DNA: TGCAGTGCTAAACTCAGGACTTATGCCCACTATGGCTACACCTTC.

This chain connects TRBV18 to TRBJ2-5; D is unresolved. CDR3 length: 14 amino acids. Germline V lookup: CDR1 KGHSH, CDR2 LQKENI. The ends were cut back, 3 bases at V and 2 bases at J, with 10 bases in the middle. DNA of the CDR3: TGTGCCAGCTCACCCGAAAACCGTCAAGAGACCCAGTACTTC. Protein sequence: CASSPENRQETQYF.

The V and J genes are TRBV27 and TRBJ2-3, with 8 nucleotides matching TRBD2. This CDR3 has 14 amino acids. With 6 bases clipped from V and 3 bases from J, the junction kept 5 bases outside the gene matches. Germline V gene sequence: CDR1 MNHEY, CDR2 SMNVEV (reference sequence). The CDR3 region has the DNA TGTGCCAGCAGGAGAACTAGCGGAACAGATACGCAGTATTTT. Encoded protein: CASRRTSGTDTQYF.

This clonotype was detected only once. This chain connects TRBV15 to TRBJ2-3; 11 nucleotides match TRBD1. V trimming: 0 bases; J trimming: 1 base; junction bases outside the gene matches: 9. The CDR3 extends over 19 amino acids. Germline-derived CDR1 and CDR2 are LNHNV and YYDKDF (reference sequence). The CDR3 nucleotides are TGTGCCACCAGCAGAGATCGGGACAGGGGGGTGGAGGGCACAGATACGCAGTATTTT. As protein: CATSRDRDRGVEGTDTQYF.

This clonotype turned up a few times. The chain has TRBV14 and TRBJ2-7, with a tentative D call TRBD2 (5 bases). V was pared by 5 bases and J by 4 bases, with 12 bases between. Germline loops: CDR1 SGHDN, CDR2 FVKESK. There are 13 residues in the CDR3. DNA of the CDR3: TGTGCCAGCAGCGCGGACTTTAATTACGAGCAGTACTTC. It codes for CASSADFNYEQYF.

The chain is built from TRBV10-3 and TRBJ2-5; 10 bases are a match to TRBD1. The J call may not be correct, given that the DNA end is closer to TRBJ2-7. CDR1 and CDR2 (germline): ENHRY, SYGVKD. The CDR3 is 14 residues long. CDR3 protein: CAIRGTGEGLEQYF. In DNA form, the CDR3 reads TGTGCCATCAGGGGGACAGGGGAGGGGCTCGAGCAGTACTTC.

There are many counts of this clonotype. The chain employs TRBV6-5 and TRBJ2-6; D is unresolved. The CDR3 loop spans 15 amino acids. V lost 6 bases to trimming and J lost 4 bases, with 13 bases between them. Germline V gene sequence: CDR1 MNHEY, CDR2 SVGAGI. The CDR3 DNA reads as TGTGCCAGCAGCCCACTTCAGTCCGGGGCCAACGTCCTGACTTTC. Amino acid sequence: CASSPLQSGANVLTF.

In DNA form, the CDR3 reads TGCAGTGCTATACCTGACGGCAGGTACAATGAGCAGTTCTTC. This gives the protein CSAIPDGRYNEQFF. The chain is built from TRBV20-1 and TRBJ2-1; the D is unclear. The CDR3 is 14 residues long. The V gene lost 4 bases and the J gene lost 4 bases, with 14 bases spanning the gap. The V gene's germline CDR1 is DFQATT and CDR2 SNEGSKA (reference sequence).

The chain links TRBV6-2 or TRBV6-3 to TRBJ1-5, with D hard to call. The ends were cut back, 9 bases at V and 0 bases at J, with 12 bases in the middle. Per germline, CDR1 MNHEY and CDR2 SVGEGT. The CDR3 length is 14 residues. The DNA for the CDR3 is TGTGCCAGTGTCGGACGGAATAGCAATCAGCCCCAGCATTTT. This encodes CASVGRNSNQPQHF.

The chain is built from TRBV5-1 and TRBJ2-1; unclear D gene. The CDR3 has 16 residues. V lost 4 bases, J lost 0 bases, and 14 bases lay in between. CDR1 and CDR2 (germline): SGHRS, YFSETQ. This CDR3 is CASSPETVSSYNEQFF. Written as DNA, the CDR3 is TGCGCCAGCAGCCCTGAGACGGTGAGCTCCTACAATGAGCAGTTCTTC.

This clonotype has at least ten counts. The chain has TRBV29-1 and TRBJ1-1; the D gene is possibly TRBD1 (6 bases). Trimming shortened V by 0 bases and J by 3 bases, and 17 bases separated the two germline ends. The CDR3 is 16 residues long. Germline CDR1 SQVTM, CDR2 ANQGSEA. The CDR3 DNA follows: TGCAGCGTTGAAGATCGGCCAGGGGACAAGGACACTGAAGCTTTCTTT. Protein sequence: CSVEDRPGDKDTEAFF.

This rearrangement joins TRBV4-2 to TRBJ2-5, with 10 bases matching TRBD1. The J call may be wrong; the DNA end is better matched by TRBJ2-7. CDR3 length: 16 residues. Germline loops: CDR1 LGHNA, CDR2 YNFKEQ. CDR3 protein: CASSQGTGQGNYEQYF. The CDR3 region has the DNA TGTGCCAGCAGCCAAGGGACGGGACAGGGGAACTACGAGCAGTACTTC.

V usage is TRBV7-3 and J usage is TRBJ2-7; 11 positions agree with TRBD2. CDR1 is SGHTA, CDR2 FQGTGA, per germline. The trim removed 5 bases at V and 2 bases at J, leaving 5 bases unmatched. The CDR3 has 15 residues. This CDR3 reads CASSATSGSTYEQYF. CDR3 sequence (DNA): TGTGCCAGCAGCGCTACTAGCGGGAGTACCTACGAGCAGTACTTC.

Regarding this clonotype: Just one base apart from a much larger clone, this may be a read error. This chain links TRBV4-2 with TRBJ2-7; TRBD2 agrees at 14 bases. Per the germline V gene, CDR1 is LGHNA and CDR2 is YNFKEQ. This CDR3 has 16 amino acids. J gave up 12 bases and V 4 bases, and 14 bases lay outside the gene matches. CDR3 sequence (DNA): TGTGCCAGCAGCCCTCGACTAGCGGGGGGGGGAGAGACCCGGTACTTC. Protein sequence: CASSPRLAGGGETRYF.

In this sample, this clonotype turned up a few times. The genes are TRBV11-1 and TRBJ2-6, with 7 bases that match TRBD1. CDR3 length: 13 amino acids. The junction had 7 bases not matched to a gene; V was cut back by 5 bases and J by 12 bases. Germline V gene lookup returns CDR1 SGHAT and CDR2 FQDESV (reference sequence). The CDR3 region is CASSPGQFPVLTF. The CDR3 nucleotides read TGTGCCAGCAGCCCGGGACAGTTTCCCGTCCTGACTTTC.

The chain joins TRBV20-1 to TRBJ2-7; 8 bases line up with TRBD2. Germline V gene data show CDR1 as DFQATT and CDR2 as SNEGSKA (reference sequence). The CDR3 is 15 amino acids. Trimming cost V 3 bases and J 0 bases; bases outside gene matches: 7. For the CDR3, the DNA is TGCAGTGCTAGCCCCCGGGCGGGGGGCTCCTACGAGCAGTACTTC. This sequence encodes CSASPRAGGSYEQYF.

This clonotype was seen a few times. CDR3: CASSLLDRGRIYGYTF. Here the CDR3 DNA reads TGCGCCAGCAGCCTTCTCGACAGGGGGCGCATCTATGGCTACACCTTC. This chain joins TRBV4-3 and TRBJ1-2; the match to TRBD1 covers 10 bases. Trimming took 4 bases from V and 4 from J; bases not matched to a gene: 9. CDR1 LGHNA and CDR2 YSLEER come from the germline V gene. The CDR3 is made up of 16 amino acids.

The genes are TRBV3-1 and TRBJ2-1; 9 nucleotides match TRBD2. Trimming at V came to 0 bases and at J to 7 bases, leaving 7 bases not matched to a gene. The CDR3 has 16 residues. Germline V gene lookup returns CDR1 LGHDT and CDR2 YNNKEL (reference sequence). CDR3 residues: CASSQERGGRGNEQFF. The CDR3 region has the DNA TGTGCCAGCAGCCAAGAGAGAGGCGGGAGGGGTAATGAGCAGTTCTTC.

Concerning this clonotype itself: This may be a read error, as it is one base from a much larger clone. The V call is TRBV7-9, the J call TRBJ2-1; D not certain. The CDR3 covers 16 residues. Germline lookup yields CDR1 SEHNR and CDR2 FQNEAQ (reference sequence). This CDR3 is CASSSPPLGGYSEQFF. CDR3 in DNA: TGTGCCAGCAGCTCACCACCCCTTGGCGGCTACAGTGAGCAGTTCTTC.

This clonotype turned up a few times. The V and J genes are TRBV27 and TRBJ2-1; 11 bases line up with TRBD2. The CDR3 has 15 amino acids. The germline V gene encodes CDR1 MNHEY and CDR2 SMNVEV (reference sequence). V lost 2 bases, J lost 8 bases, and 5 bases stayed unmatched. Here the CDR3 reads CASSLGTSGRDEQFF. The CDR3 region has the DNA TGTGCCAGCAGTTTAGGTACTAGCGGGAGAGATGAGCAGTTCTTC.

Only a few counts were recorded for this clonotype. The chain links TRBV11-1 to TRBJ1-4, with a weak D call TRBD1 (6 bases). V dropped 6 bases and J dropped 8 bases, with 16 bases sitting between them. This CDR3 is 14 amino acids long. Germline-derived CDR1 and CDR2 are SGHAT and FQDESV (reference sequence). This CDR3 is CASSRSQGGEKLFF. The CDR3 nucleotides are TGTGCCAGCAGTCGTTCACAGGGAGGAGAAAAACTGTTTTTT.

This clonotype was seen a handful of times. This chain joins TRBV15 and TRBJ2-7; D tentatively fits TRBD1 or TRBD2 (5 bases each). The CDR3 runs 15 residues. In germline, CDR1 is LNHNV, CDR2 YYDKDF (reference sequence). Trimming pared 0 bases from V and 1 base from J, leaving 10 bases between. The CDR3 DNA sequence: TGTGCCACCAGCAGAGATTTTGGGGGATCCTACGAGCAGTACTTC. It yields the protein CATSRDFGGSYEQYF.

This clonotype was picked up a small number of times. V is TRBV28 and J is TRBJ2-7; D not certain. Germline V gene sequence: CDR1 MDHEN, CDR2 SYDVKM. The CDR3 has 15 residues. Trimming took 5 bases from V and 2 from J, leaving 16 bases between them. CDR3 sequence (DNA): TGTGCCAGCAGTCGTACGTGGGAACTACCCTACGAGCAGTACTTC. Translating it yields CASSRTWELPYEQYF.

The chain combines TRBV20-1 with TRBJ2-1; 8 bases align to TRBD1. V lost 6 bases, J lost 4 bases, and 8 bases stayed unmatched. CDR1 DFQATT and CDR2 SNEGSKA come from the germline V gene (reference sequence). The CDR3 is 14 amino acids. The CDR3 DNA reads TGCAGTGCCCAATCGCAGGGGGCTTACAATGAGCAGTTCTTC. The encoded protein is CSAQSQGAYNEQFF.